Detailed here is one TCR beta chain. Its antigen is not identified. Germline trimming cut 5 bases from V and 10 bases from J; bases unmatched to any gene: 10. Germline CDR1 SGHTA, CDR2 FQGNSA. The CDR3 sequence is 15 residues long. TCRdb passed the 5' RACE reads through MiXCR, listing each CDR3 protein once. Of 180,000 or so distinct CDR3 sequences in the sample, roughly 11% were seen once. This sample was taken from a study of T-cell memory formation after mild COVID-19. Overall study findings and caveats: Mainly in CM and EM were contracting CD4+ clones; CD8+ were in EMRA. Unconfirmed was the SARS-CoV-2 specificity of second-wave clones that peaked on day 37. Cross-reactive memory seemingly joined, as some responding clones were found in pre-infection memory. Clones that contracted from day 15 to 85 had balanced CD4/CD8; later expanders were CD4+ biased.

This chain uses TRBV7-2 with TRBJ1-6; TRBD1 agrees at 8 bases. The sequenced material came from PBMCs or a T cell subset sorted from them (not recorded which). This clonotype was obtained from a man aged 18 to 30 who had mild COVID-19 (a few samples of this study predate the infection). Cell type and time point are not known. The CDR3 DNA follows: TGTGCCAGCAGCCCGACGACAGGGGCACAGTCACCCCTCCACTTT. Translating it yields CASSPTTGAQSPLHF.